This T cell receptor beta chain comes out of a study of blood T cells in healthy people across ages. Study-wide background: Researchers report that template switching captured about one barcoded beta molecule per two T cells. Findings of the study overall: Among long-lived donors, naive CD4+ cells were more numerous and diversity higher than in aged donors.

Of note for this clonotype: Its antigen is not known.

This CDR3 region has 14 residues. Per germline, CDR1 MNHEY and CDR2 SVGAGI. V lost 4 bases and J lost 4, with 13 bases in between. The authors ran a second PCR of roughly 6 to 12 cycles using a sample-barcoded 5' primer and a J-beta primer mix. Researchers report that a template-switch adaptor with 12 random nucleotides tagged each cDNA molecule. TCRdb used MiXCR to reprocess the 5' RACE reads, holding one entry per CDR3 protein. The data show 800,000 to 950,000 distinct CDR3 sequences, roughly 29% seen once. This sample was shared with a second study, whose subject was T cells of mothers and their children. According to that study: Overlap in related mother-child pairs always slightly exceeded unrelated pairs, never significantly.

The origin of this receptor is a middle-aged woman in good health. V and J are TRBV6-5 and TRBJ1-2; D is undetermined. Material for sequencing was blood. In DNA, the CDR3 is TGTGCCAGCAGTTTGGGCGGATACCCCTATGGCTACACCTTC. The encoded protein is CASSLGGYPYGYTF.